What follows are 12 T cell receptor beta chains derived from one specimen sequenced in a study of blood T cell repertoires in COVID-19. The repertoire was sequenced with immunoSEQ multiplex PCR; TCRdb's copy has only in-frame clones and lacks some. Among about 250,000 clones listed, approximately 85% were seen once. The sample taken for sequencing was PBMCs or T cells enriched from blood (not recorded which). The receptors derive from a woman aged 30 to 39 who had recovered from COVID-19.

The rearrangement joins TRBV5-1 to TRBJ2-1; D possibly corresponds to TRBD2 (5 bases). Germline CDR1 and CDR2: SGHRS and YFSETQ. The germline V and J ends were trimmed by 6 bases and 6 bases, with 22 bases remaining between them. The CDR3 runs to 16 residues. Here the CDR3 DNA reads TGCGCCAGCACCCCCAGCGGCCCAGGCCCCGGCAATGAGCAGTTCTTC. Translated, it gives CASTPSGPGPGNEQFF. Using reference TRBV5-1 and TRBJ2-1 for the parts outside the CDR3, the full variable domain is KAGVTQTPRYLIKTRGQQVTLSCSPISGHRSVSWYQQTPGQGLQFLFEYFSETQRNKGNFPGRFSGRQFSNSRSEMNVSTLELGDSALYLCASTPSGPGPGNEQFFGPGTRLTVL.

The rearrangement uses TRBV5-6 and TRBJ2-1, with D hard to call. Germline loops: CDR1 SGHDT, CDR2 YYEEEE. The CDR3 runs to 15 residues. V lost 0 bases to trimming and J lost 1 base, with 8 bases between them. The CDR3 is CASSLGPVSYNEQFF. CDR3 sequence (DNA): TGTGCCAGCAGCTTGGGTCCTGTTTCCTACAATGAGCAGTTCTTC.

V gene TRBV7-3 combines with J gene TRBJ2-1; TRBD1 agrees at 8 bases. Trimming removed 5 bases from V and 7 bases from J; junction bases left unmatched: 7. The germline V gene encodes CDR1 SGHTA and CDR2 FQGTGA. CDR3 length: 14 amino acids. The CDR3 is CASSPYRGWNEQFF. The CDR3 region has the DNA TGTGCCAGCAGCCCCTACAGGGGGTGGAATGAGCAGTTCTTC.

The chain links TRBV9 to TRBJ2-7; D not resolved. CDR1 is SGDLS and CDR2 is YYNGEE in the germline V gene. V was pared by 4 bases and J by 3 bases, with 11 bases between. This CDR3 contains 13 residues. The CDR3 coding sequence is TGTGCCAGCAGCCCGGGTCTTTACTACGAGCAGTACTTC. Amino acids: CASSPGLYYEQYF.

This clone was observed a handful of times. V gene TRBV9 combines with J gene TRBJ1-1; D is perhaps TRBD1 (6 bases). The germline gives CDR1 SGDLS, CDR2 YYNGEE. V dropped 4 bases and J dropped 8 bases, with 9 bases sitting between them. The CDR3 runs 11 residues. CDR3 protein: CASSKTGEAFF. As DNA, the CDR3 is TGTGCCAGCAGCAAGACAGGCGAAGCTTTCTTT.

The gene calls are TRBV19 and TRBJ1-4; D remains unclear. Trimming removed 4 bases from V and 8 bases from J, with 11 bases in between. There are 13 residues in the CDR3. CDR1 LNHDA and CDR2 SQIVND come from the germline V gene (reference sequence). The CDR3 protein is CASSTHRGEKLFF. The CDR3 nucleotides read TGTGCCAGTAGTACCCACAGAGGGGAAAAACTGTTTTTT.

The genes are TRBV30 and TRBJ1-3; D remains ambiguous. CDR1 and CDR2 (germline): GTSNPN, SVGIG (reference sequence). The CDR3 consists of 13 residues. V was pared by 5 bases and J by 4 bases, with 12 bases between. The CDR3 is CAWFGESGNTIYF. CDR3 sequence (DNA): TGTGCCTGGTTTGGAGAATCAGGAAACACCATATATTTT.

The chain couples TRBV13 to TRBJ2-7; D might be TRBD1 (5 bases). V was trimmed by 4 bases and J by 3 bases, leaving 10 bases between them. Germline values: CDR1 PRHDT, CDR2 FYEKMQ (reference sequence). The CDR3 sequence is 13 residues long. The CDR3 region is CASSSQDNYEQYF. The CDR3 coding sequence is TGTGCCAGCAGCTCGCAGGACAACTACGAGCAGTACTTC.

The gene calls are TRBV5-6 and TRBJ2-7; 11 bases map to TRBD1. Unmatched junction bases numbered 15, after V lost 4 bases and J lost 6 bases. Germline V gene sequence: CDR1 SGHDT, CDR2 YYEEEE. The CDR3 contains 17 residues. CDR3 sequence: CASSPDRGRLRALEQYF. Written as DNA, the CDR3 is TGTGCCAGCAGCCCGGACAGGGGGCGGTTAAGGGCACTCGAGCAGTACTTC.

The CDR3 sequence is CASSTRLARRTDTQYF. The CDR3 coding sequence is TGTGCCAGCAGCACCCGACTAGCCCGCCGCACAGATACGCAGTATTTT. The J gene is TRBJ2-3, the V gene TRBV7-8; the match to TRBD2 covers 7 bases. The ends lost 5 bases at V and 1 base at J; junction bases unmatched: 9. This CDR3 is 16 amino acids long. The germline gives CDR1 SGHVS, CDR2 FQNEAQ. Complete variable domain (other parts from reference TRBV7-8 and TRBJ2-3): GAGVSQSPRYKVAKRGQDVALRCDPISGHVSLFWYQQALGQGPEFLTYFQNEAQLDKSGLPSDRFFAERPEGSVSTLKIQRTQQEDSAVYLCASSTRLARRTDTQYFGPGTRLTVL.

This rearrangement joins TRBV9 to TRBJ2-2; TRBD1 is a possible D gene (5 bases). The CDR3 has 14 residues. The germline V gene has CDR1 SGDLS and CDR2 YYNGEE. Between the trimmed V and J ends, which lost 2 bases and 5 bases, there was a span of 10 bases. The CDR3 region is CASSVGQSTGELFF. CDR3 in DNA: TGTGCCAGCAGCGTGGGGCAATCGACCGGGGAGCTGTTTTTT.

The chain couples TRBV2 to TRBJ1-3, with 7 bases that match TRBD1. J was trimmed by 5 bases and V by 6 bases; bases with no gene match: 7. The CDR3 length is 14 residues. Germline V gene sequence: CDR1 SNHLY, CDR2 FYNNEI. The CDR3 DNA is TGTGCCAGCAGGAACAGGGGTTTAAGAAACACCATATATTTT. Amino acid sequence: CASRNRGLRNTIYF.